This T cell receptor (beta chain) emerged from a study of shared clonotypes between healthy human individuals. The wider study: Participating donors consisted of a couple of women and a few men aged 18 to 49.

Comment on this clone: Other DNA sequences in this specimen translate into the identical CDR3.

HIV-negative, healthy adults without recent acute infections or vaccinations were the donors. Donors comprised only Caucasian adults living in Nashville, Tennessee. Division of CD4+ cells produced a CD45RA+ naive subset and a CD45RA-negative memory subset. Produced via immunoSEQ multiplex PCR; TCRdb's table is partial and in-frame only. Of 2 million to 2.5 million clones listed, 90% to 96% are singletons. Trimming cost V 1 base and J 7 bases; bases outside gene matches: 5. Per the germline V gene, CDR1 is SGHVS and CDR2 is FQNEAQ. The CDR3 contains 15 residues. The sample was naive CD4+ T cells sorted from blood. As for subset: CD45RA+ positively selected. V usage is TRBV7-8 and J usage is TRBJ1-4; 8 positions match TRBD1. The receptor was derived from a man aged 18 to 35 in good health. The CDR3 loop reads CASSLGGQGGEKLFF. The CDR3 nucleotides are TGTGCCAGCAGCTTAGGAGGACAGGGTGGTGAAAAACTGTTTTTT.